One T cell receptor (beta chain) is described in this entry. This CDR3 is 14 amino acids long. The germline gives CDR1 MGHRA, CDR2 YSYEKL. V was pared by 3 bases and J by 10 bases, with 18 bases between. The data derive from a study of cytomegalovirus exposure and HLA in healthy donors. 13 Jbeta primers and 60 Vbeta primers were used for the PCR. Method: immunoSEQ multiplex PCR; TCRdb's copy keeps in-frame clones and lacks some. The data contain some 110,000 clones, around 75% of them singletons. V gene TRBV4-1 combines with J gene TRBJ1-1, with D maybe TRBD1 (5 bases). This receptor was taken from a man aged 30 to 45 in good health and CMV-seronegative. Sequences were obtained from PBMCs. The CDR3 nucleotides read TGCGCCAGCAGCCATCCCAGGGTGGGAATCGGAGCTTTCTTT. Protein sequence: CASSHPRVGIGAFF.